The 23 T cell receptor beta chains reported below all come from one sample, sequenced in a study of T cells in Graves' hyperthyroidism and ophthalmopathy. TCR beta CDR3 sequences were amplified from RNA transcripts. During a first-round RT-PCR of the TCR CDR3, the HTBI primer set was used. TCRdb ran MiXCR on the multiplex PCR reads and lists one entry per CDR3 protein. The data hold fewer than 750,000 distinct CDR3 sequences, with roughly 14% observed a single time. Material for sequencing was blood. The receptor source for this set is a woman aged 50 to 65 with Graves' ophthalmopathy.

This chain uses TRBV18 with TRBJ2-1; 12 bases are shared with TRBD2. The V gene end was trimmed by 2 bases and the J gene end by 5 bases; junction bases not matched to a gene: 13. This CDR3 has 19 amino acids. Germline CDR1 is KGHSH and CDR2 is LQKENI. CDR3 nucleotide sequence: TGTGCCAGCTCACCAGGTCTAGCGGGAGGGCCCTCGACCCACAATGAGCAGTTCTTC. Its protein is CASSPGLAGGPSTHNEQFF.

This clonotype has at least ten counts. The chain uses TRBV20-1 and TRBJ2-1; 13 positions match TRBD2. The CDR3 covers 17 residues. Losses at the gene ends were 6 bases for V and 2 bases for J; bases not matched to a gene: 10. The germline V gene has CDR1 DFQATT and CDR2 SNEGSKA (reference sequence). The DNA for the CDR3 is TGCAGTGCCACAGGGACTAGCGGGGCAGGAGCCTACAATGAGCAGTTCTTC. Protein sequence: CSATGTSGAGAYNEQFF.

This clonotype was detected ten times or more. The chain joins TRBV4-1 to TRBJ2-3, with 12 bases identical to TRBD2. This CDR3 has 16 residues. CDR1 is MGHRA, CDR2 YSYEKL, per germline. V lost 2 bases and J lost 4; bases outside the gene matches: 4. CDR3 protein: CASSQPTSGRADTQYF. CDR3 DNA: TGCGCCAGCAGCCAACCGACTAGCGGGAGAGCAGATACGCAGTATTTT.

This clonotype appeared many times. The CDR3 DNA is TGTGCCAGCAGCTCTCCCACTAGCGGGAGGATCGGAGATACGCAGTATTTT. Translation gives CASSSPTSGRIGDTQYF. V and J are TRBV11-2 and TRBJ2-3, with TRBD2 identical over 12 bases. The V gene's germline CDR1 is SGHAT and CDR2 FQNNGV. The junction had 10 bases not matched to a gene; V was cut back by 4 bases and J by 5 bases. CDR3 length: 17 amino acids.

In its sample, this clonotype was seen many times. The chain links TRBV20-1 to TRBJ2-1, with a weak D call TRBD2 (5 bases). From germline, CDR1 is DFQATT and CDR2 SNEGSKA (reference sequence). V was trimmed by 6 bases and J by 8 bases, leaving 17 bases between them. The CDR3 sequence is 13 residues long. The chain's CDR3 is CSAIRRVGDEQFF. The CDR3 bases are TGCAGTGCCATTCGGCGGGTCGGCGATGAGCAGTTCTTC.

The genes are TRBV5-1 and TRBJ1-5, with a possible D match to TRBD1 (6 bases). V lost 10 bases, J lost 6 bases, and 14 bases lay in between. The CDR3 contains 12 residues. Germline V CDR1 and CDR2: SGHRS, YFSETQ. The CDR3 spells CAGSGGGQPQHF. The CDR3 nucleotides read TGCGCCGGATCGGGAGGGGGTCAGCCCCAGCATTTT.

This clonotype was recorded at least ten times. This chain uses TRBV12-3 or TRBV12-4 with TRBJ2-1, with 7 bases lining up with TRBD1. J was trimmed by 4 bases and V by 6 bases; bases with no gene match: 3. This CDR3 comprises 13 residues. CDR3 region: CASSGQDYNEQFF. In DNA, the CDR3 is TGTGCCAGCAGCGGACAGGATTACAATGAGCAGTTCTTC.

This clonotype was detected ten times or more. This chain links TRBV11-2 with TRBJ1-1, with a tentative D call TRBD1 (6 bases). CDR3 length: 17 amino acids. The V end was cut by 3 bases, the J end by 4 bases, with 21 bases between. Per the germline V gene, CDR1 is SGHAT and CDR2 is FQNNGV. The CDR3 reads CASSFPRGGVGVTEAFF. CDR3 DNA: TGTGCCAGCAGCTTTCCCCGGGGGGGCGTAGGGGTCACTGAAGCTTTCTTT.

This clonotype came up a few times. The chain recombines TRBV6-2 or TRBV6-3 with TRBJ1-5; 10 bases are shared with TRBD1. CDR3 length equals 14 residues. Unmatched junction bases numbered 6, after V lost 6 bases and J lost 7 bases. From germline, CDR1 is MNHEY and CDR2 SVGEGT. CDR3 amino acids: CASRGDRGGQPQHF. CDR3 coding DNA: TGTGCCAGCAGGGGGGACAGGGGCGGGCAGCCCCAGCATTTT.

J is TRBJ1-2 and V is TRBV12-3 or TRBV12-4; 9 bases are a match to TRBD1. Losses at the gene ends were 5 bases for V and 6 bases for J; bases not matched to a gene: 7. This CDR3 comprises 14 residues. The CDR3 here is CASSTRDRAHGYTF. The CDR3 DNA sequence: TGTGCCAGCAGTACCCGGGACAGGGCACATGGCTACACCTTC.

This clonotype was observed a handful of times. The rearrangement uses TRBV6-1 and TRBJ2-3, with 9 nucleotides matching TRBD1. The CDR3 spans 16 residues. Germline V lookup: CDR1 MNHNS, CDR2 SASEGT. The J segment lost 1 base and the V segment lost 6 bases, leaving 8 bases of the junction unmatched. The chain's CDR3 is CASRGGTGIGTDTQYF. CDR3 bases: TGTGCCAGCAGAGGAGGGACAGGGATCGGCACAGATACGCAGTATTTT.

In this sample, this clonotype turned up a few times. The chain links TRBV30 to TRBJ2-1; D is perhaps TRBD2 (5 bases). This CDR3 spans 13 amino acids. V lost 4 bases to trimming and J lost 2 bases, with 9 bases between them. The germline gives CDR1 GTSNPN, CDR2 SVGIG (reference sequence). The CDR3 here is CAWTSPTYNEQFF. CDR3 in DNA: TGTGCCTGGACTAGCCCAACCTACAATGAGCAGTTCTTC.

This clonotype was detected many times. The chain uses TRBV29-1 and TRBJ2-7, with D possibly matching TRBD2 (5 bases). There are 11 residues in the CDR3. The germline V gene encodes CDR1 SQVTM and CDR2 ANQGSEA. Trimming stripped 7 bases from V and 3 bases from J, with 10 bases between. The CDR3 sequence is CSAEGVYEQYF. For the CDR3, the DNA is TGCAGCGCCGAGGGCGTCTACGAGCAGTACTTC.

In its sample, this clonotype was seen many times. The V call is TRBV7-9, the J call TRBJ1-1, with 10 bases that match TRBD1. The V gene's germline CDR1 is SEHNR and CDR2 FQNEAQ (reference sequence). V lost 4 bases to trimming and J lost 8 bases; unmatched junction nucleotides: 7. The CDR3 extends over 14 amino acids. The CDR3 nucleotides are TGTGCCAGCAGCTCACCCAGACAGGGGGCGGAAGCTTTCTTT. It codes for CASSSPRQGAEAFF.

In its sample, this clonotype was seen many times. The gene calls are TRBV7-2 and TRBJ2-3, with TRBD1 identical over 8 bases. This CDR3 region has 14 residues. V lost 4 bases, J lost 7 bases, and 7 bases stayed unmatched. CDR1 and CDR2 (germline): SGHTA, FQGNSA. The chain's CDR3 is CASSSGTGHYTQYF. The CDR3 DNA reads TGTGCCAGCAGCTCCGGGACAGGCCATTATACGCAGTATTTT.

The table lists this clonotype with many counts. The rearrangement joins TRBV7-2 to TRBJ1-4, with TRBD1 matching over 10 bases. Germline assignment: CDR1 SGHTA and CDR2 FQGNSA. The CDR3 is 15 residues long. Trimming removed 5 bases from V and 8 bases from J; junction bases left unmatched: 8. The CDR3 DNA reads as TGTGCCAGCAGCATAGGGACAGGGGTCGGCGAAAAACTGTTTTTT. This encodes CASSIGTGVGEKLFF.

This clonotype was recorded a few times. The chain has TRBV2 and TRBJ2-5, with 10 positions matching TRBD2. Germline-derived CDR1 and CDR2 are SNHLY and FYNNEI. This CDR3 has 14 amino acids. V was clipped by 4 bases and J by 5 bases; unmatched bases: 4. CDR3 protein: CASSAWTSGETQYF. The CDR3, as DNA: TGTGCCAGCAGTGCGTGGACTAGCGGTGAGACCCAGTACTTC.

This clonotype was counted many times. This rearrangement joins TRBV20-1 to TRBJ2-1; 9 bases agree with TRBD1. The CDR3 spans 12 residues. CDR1 and CDR2 from the germline V gene are DFQATT and SNEGSKA (reference sequence). The CDR3 loop reads CSRDRVLNEQFF. CDR3 nucleotide sequence: TGCAGCCGGGACAGGGTATTAAATGAGCAGTTCTTC.

The gene calls are TRBV9 and TRBJ1-4; 9 bases are a match to TRBD1. The V segment lost 0 bases and the J segment 8 bases; nucleotides outside the gene matches: 5. Germline V gene data show CDR1 as SGDLS and CDR2 as YYNGEE. This CDR3 has 15 residues. The CDR3 spells CASSVDRGRQEKLFF. DNA for the CDR3: TGTGCCAGCAGCGTAGACAGGGGGCGACAAGAAAAACTGTTTTTT.

The chain couples TRBV29-1 to TRBJ1-2, with D unresolved. Between the trimmed V and J ends, which lost 6 bases and 4 bases, there was a span of 9 bases. This CDR3 contains 11 residues. The germline V gene has CDR1 SQVTM and CDR2 ANQGSEA. The DNA for the CDR3 is TGCAGCGTCGGGTCCGGCTATGGCTACACCTTC. It specifies CSVGSGYGYTF. Supplemented by reference TRBV29-1 and TRBJ1-2, the full variable domain reads SAVISQKPSRDICQRGTSLTIQCQVDSQVTMMFWYRQQPGQSLTLIATANQGSEATYESGFVIDKFPISRPNLTFSTLTVSNMSPEDSSIYLCSVGSGYGYTFGSGTRLTVV.

The table lists this clonotype with a few counts. The chain links TRBV15 to TRBJ2-4; 7 bases fit TRBD2. This CDR3 comprises 20 residues. CDR1 is LNHNV and CDR2 is YYDKDF in the germline V gene (reference sequence). The V segment lost 0 bases and the J segment 7 bases; nucleotides outside the gene matches: 21. CDR3 in amino acids: CATSRERHLLDGRLSNIQYF. In DNA form, the CDR3 reads TGTGCCACCAGCAGAGAACGCCACTTATTAGACGGGAGGCTGTCGAACATTCAGTACTTC. The full variable domain, completed using reference TRBV15 and TRBJ2-4, is DAMVIQNPRYQVTQFGKPVTLSCSQTLNHNVMYWYQQKSSQAPKLLFHYYDKDFNNEADTPDNFQSRRPNTSFCFLDIRSPGLGDTAMYLCATSRERHLLDGRLSNIQYFGAGTRLSVL.

This chain uses TRBV20-1 with TRBJ2-6; D may correspond to TRBD1 or TRBD2 (5 bases each). The V end lost 3 bases, the J end lost 0 bases, and 15 bases lay between the germline ends. Per germline, CDR1 DFQATT and CDR2 SNEGSKA (reference sequence). CDR3 length: 17 residues. DNA of the CDR3: TGCAGTGCTAGTCTGTTTCAGGGACCCTCTGGGGCCAACGTCCTGACTTTC. It yields the protein CSASLFQGPSGANVLTF.

There are many counts of this clonotype. The CDR3 here is CASSLAGYSYNEQFF. The CDR3 DNA follows: TGTGCCAGCAGTTTAGCGGGCTACTCCTACAATGAGCAGTTCTTC. This chain links TRBV27 with TRBJ2-1; D is possibly TRBD2 (5 bases). The V end was cut by 2 bases, the J end by 0 bases, with 8 bases between. The CDR3 is made up of 15 amino acids. The germline V gene encodes CDR1 MNHEY and CDR2 SMNVEV (reference sequence).